The 5 T cell receptor beta chains given below trace back to one sample, sequenced in a study of human T cells and chemical hapten exposure. The time point denotes: patch test 3, about 24 weeks after DPC sensitization. Treatment given: therapeutic diphenylcyclopropenone sensitization with weekly scalp DPC. In TCRdb, the RACE reads were re-called with MiXCR into one record per CDR3 protein. The data hold roughly 62,000 distinct CDR3 sequences, with roughly 12% observed a single time. Sequencing used whole blood, obtained in connection with sensitization to the hapten diphenylcyclopropenone (DPC). Every receptor here comes from a man aged 30-40 years with alopecia areata. Some clones in this sample may be carry-over from other donors' samples.

This clonotype came up a few times. The chain recombines TRBV5-1 with TRBJ1-1, with a weak D call TRBD1 (6 bases). V gave up 7 bases and J gave up 6 bases, with 13 bases separating them. The germline CDR1 and CDR2 sequences are SGHRS and YFSETQ. This CDR3 has 12 amino acids. The CDR3 sequence is CASSNGGPEAFF. CDR3 coding DNA: TGCGCCAGCTCTAACGGGGGCCCTGAAGCTTTCTTT.

This clonotype was counted between two and nine times. V is TRBV28 and J is TRBJ2-1; the D gene is possibly TRBD1 (6 bases). CDR3 length: 15 residues. The V and J ends lost 9 bases and 0 bases respectively, with 15 bases between them. In germline, CDR1 is MDHEN, CDR2 SYDVKM. CDR3 protein: CASVGAVSSYNEQFF. In nucleotides, the CDR3 is TGTGCCAGTGTGGGGGCGGTGAGCTCCTACAATGAGCAGTTCTTC. Filled out from reference TRBV28 and TRBJ2-1, the complete variable domain reads DVKVTQSSRYLVKRTGEKVFLECVQDMDHENMFWYRQDPGLGLRLIYFSYDVKMKEKGDIPEGYSVSREKKERFSLILESASTNQTSMYLCASVGAVSSYNEQFFGPGTRLTVL.

This clonotype was counted at least ten times. The chain uses TRBV7-2 and TRBJ2-1, with D hard to call. V was pared by 5 bases and J by 7 bases, with 15 bases between. This CDR3 has 14 amino acids. The germline gives CDR1 SGHTA, CDR2 FQGNSA. This CDR3 reads CASSPSSWRNEQFF. CDR3 bases: TGTGCCAGCAGCCCCTCATCATGGCGGAATGAGCAGTTCTTC.

The chain couples TRBV11-1 to TRBJ2-7; D is uncertain. The CDR3 runs to 15 residues. Trimming stripped 4 bases from V and 5 bases from J, with 18 bases between. Germline CDR1 is SGHAT and CDR2 is FQDESV (reference sequence). The CDR3 loop is CASSSGLPVANEQYF. Written as DNA, the CDR3 is TGTGCCAGCAGCTCGGGCCTCCCGGTTGCTAACGAGCAGTACTTC.

In its sample, this clonotype was seen a few times. The chain has TRBV3-1 and TRBJ1-1; tentatively, D is TRBD1 (5 bases). Germline values: CDR1 LGHDT, CDR2 YNNKEL (reference sequence). The CDR3 runs to 14 residues. The V end lost 2 bases, the J end lost 1 base, and 8 bases lay between the germline ends. The CDR3 bases are TGTGCCAGCAGCCAACTGGGGACGAACACTGAAGCTTTCTTT. Residues: CASSQLGTNTEAFF.